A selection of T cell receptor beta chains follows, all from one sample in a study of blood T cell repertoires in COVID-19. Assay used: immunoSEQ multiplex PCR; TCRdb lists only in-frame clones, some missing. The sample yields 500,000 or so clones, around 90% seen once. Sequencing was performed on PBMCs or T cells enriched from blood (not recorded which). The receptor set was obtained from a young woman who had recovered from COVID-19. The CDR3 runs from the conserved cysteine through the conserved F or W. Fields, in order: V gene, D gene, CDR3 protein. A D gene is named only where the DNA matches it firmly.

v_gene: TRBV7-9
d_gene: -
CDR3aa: CASSSGSRDNQKLFF

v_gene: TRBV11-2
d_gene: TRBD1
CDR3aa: CASSFDRGTDTQYF

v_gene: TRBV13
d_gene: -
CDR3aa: CASSSIGQGTGELFF

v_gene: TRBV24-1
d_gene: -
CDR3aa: CATSDPSGDEQFF

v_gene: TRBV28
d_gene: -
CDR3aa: CASSFTGGLFF

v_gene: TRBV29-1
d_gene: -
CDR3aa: CSVQGGQGLKGYTF

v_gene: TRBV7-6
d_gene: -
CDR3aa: CASSWEETQYF

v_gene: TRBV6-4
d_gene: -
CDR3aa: CASSEGHLLNSPLHF

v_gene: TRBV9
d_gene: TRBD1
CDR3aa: CASSVDSWDRVRTDTQYF

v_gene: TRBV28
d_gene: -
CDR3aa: CASSPLGTHQNYGYTF

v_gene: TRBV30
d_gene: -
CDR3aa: CAWRRSGDNYGYTF

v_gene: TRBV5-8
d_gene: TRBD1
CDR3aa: CASSYFPGQGAIHQPQHF

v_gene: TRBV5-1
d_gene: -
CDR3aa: CASSLAPSIYEQYF

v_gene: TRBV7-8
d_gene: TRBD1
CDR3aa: CASSQTGAYNEQFF

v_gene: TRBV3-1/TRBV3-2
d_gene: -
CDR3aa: CASSLLGTRYEQYF

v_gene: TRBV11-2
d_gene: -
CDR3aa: CASSLDRGGNQPQHF

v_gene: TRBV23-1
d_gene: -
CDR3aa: CASSLTLEGTEAFF

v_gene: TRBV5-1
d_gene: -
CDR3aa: CASSLGDRGSNTGELFF

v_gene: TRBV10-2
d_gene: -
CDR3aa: CASSESEWSTEAFF

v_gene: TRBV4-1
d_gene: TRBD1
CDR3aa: CASSQSHRGDQPQHF

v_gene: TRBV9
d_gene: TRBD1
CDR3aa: CASSEWTGGRTEAFF

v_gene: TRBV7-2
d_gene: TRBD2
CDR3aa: CASSLGVDSGGGLSQYF

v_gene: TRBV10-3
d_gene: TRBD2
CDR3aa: CAISARGGTDTQYF

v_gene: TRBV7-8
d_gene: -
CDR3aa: CASSLSGFPTWNSNQPQHF

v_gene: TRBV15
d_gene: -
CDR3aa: CATSRDTGWEQYF

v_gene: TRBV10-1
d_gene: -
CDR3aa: CASSESPGERTEAFF

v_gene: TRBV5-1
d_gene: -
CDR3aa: CASSLDSPGNIQYF

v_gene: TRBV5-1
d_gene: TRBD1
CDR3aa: CASSLAPTGGYGYTF

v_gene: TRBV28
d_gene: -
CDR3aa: CATLRAVLGGYTF

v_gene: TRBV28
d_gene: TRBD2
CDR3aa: CASIRGGFDTQYF

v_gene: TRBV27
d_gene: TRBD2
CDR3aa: CASKAGGLIDEQFF

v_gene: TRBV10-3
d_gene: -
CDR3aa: CAIGGGIHEQYF

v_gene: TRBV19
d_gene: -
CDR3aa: CASSIGQGEGSNTEAFF

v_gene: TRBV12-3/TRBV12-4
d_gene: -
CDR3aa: CASSLDNLYEQYF

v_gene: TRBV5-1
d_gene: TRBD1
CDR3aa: CASSFQGAPDTQYF

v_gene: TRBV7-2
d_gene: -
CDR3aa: CASSPFGGHNSPLHF

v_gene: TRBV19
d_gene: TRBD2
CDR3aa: CASSPRGGRTDTQYF

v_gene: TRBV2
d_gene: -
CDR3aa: CASSVYATYEQYF

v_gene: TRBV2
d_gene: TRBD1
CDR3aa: CASSAGGFISYEQYF

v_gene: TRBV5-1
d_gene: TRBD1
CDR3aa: CASSSTGDTNYGYTF

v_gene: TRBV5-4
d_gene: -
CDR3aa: CASSFGDEQFF

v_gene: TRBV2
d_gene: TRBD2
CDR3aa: CASSVAGKETQYF

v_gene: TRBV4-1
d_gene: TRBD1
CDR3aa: CASSQKGTGSTGELFF

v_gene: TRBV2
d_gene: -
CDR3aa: CASSPGGANVLTF

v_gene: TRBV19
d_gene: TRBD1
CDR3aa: CASWDRNYGYTF

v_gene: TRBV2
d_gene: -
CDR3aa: CASRESEQFF

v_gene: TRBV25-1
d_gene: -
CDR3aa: CASSSRRELGTEKLFF

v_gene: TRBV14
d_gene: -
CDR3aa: CASSQALPRFNSPLHF

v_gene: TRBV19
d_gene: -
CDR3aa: CATLGDSNQPQHF

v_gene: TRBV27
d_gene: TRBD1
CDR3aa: CASSPQGASPSYNSPLHF

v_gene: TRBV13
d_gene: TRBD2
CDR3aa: CASSLGRLVGGEVMYEQFF

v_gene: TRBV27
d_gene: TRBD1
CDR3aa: CASSSGTGTNQPQHF

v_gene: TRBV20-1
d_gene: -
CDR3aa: CSAPRDTQYF

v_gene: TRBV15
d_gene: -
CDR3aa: CATSREGPGELFF